A selection of T cell receptor beta chains follows, all from one sample in a study of cytomegalovirus exposure and HLA in healthy donors. Profiled with immunoSEQ multiplex PCR; TCRdb holds only in-frame clones, not every one. The sample lists 110,000 to 150,000 clones, around 10% occurring once. Sample: PBMCs. The receptor set was obtained from a male donor in good health and CMV-seronegative. Each CDR3 is given without its conserved first and last residue.

cdr3_aa: ASSSNPTGVSGNTIY
j_call: TRBJ1-3
v_call: TRBV7-8
cdr3_length: 15

cdr3_aa: ASSKVEGGEAF
j_call: TRBJ1-1
v_call: TRBV19
cdr3_length: 11

cdr3_aa: ASSYSPVGYGYT
j_call: TRBJ1-2
v_call: TRBV6-5
cdr3_length: 12

cdr3_aa: ASSATEDRIPSSGNTIY
j_call: TRBJ1-3
v_call: TRBV7-2
cdr3_length: 17

cdr3_aa: ASSPKGTSVDTQY
j_call: TRBJ2-3
v_call: TRBV18
cdr3_length: 13

cdr3_aa: ASTPGSGANVLT
j_call: TRBJ2-6
v_call: TRBV7-9
cdr3_length: 12

cdr3_aa: ASSWTGTDTQY
j_call: TRBJ2-3
v_call: TRBV7-2
cdr3_length: 11

cdr3_aa: ASSFPGVSTDTQY
j_call: TRBJ2-3
v_call: TRBV27
cdr3_length: 13

cdr3_aa: ASSQGGQGLGDTQY
j_call: TRBJ2-3
v_call: TRBV4-2
cdr3_length: 14

cdr3_aa: ASSLVDSGNTIY
j_call: TRBJ1-3
v_call: TRBV5-6
cdr3_length: 12

cdr3_aa: AISDSGGFDWGGQLF
j_call: TRBJ1-4
v_call: TRBV10-3
cdr3_length: 15

cdr3_aa: ASSAREAF
j_call: TRBJ1-1
v_call: TRBV19
cdr3_length: 8

cdr3_aa: ASSARQIGTGELF
j_call: TRBJ2-2
v_call: TRBV19
cdr3_length: 13

cdr3_aa: ASSFYGAYNEQF
j_call: TRBJ2-1
v_call: TRBV11-3
cdr3_length: 12

cdr3_aa: ASSSPRQGSTDTQY
j_call: TRBJ2-3
v_call: TRBV28
cdr3_length: 14

cdr3_aa: ASSLASGSTYEQY
j_call: TRBJ2-7
v_call: TRBV27
cdr3_length: 13

cdr3_aa: ASSLLLDRGPSYEQY
j_call: TRBJ2-7
v_call: TRBV7-2
cdr3_length: 15

cdr3_aa: ASSLVATSPDTQY
j_call: TRBJ2-3
v_call: TRBV27
cdr3_length: 13

cdr3_aa: ASSTRQGTNEKLF
j_call: TRBJ1-4
v_call: TRBV28
cdr3_length: 13

cdr3_aa: ASKKSGENTEAF
j_call: TRBJ1-1
v_call: TRBV28
cdr3_length: 12

cdr3_aa: ASSQDGTGGNQPQH
j_call: TRBJ1-5
v_call: TRBV4-1
cdr3_length: 14

cdr3_aa: ASSHGLAVSDEQF
j_call: TRBJ2-1
v_call: TRBV6-5
cdr3_length: 13

cdr3_aa: AITPGVPGANVLT
j_call: TRBJ2-6
v_call: TRBV10-3
cdr3_length: 13

cdr3_aa: ASSPPRGSSYEQY
j_call: TRBJ2-7
v_call: TRBV5-1
cdr3_length: 13

cdr3_aa: ASSVGDRGLNTEAF
j_call: TRBJ1-1
v_call: TRBV9
cdr3_length: 14

cdr3_aa: ASSPRGPTYEQY
j_call: TRBJ2-7
v_call: TRBV10-3
cdr3_length: 12

cdr3_aa: ASSVMEQGQPQH
j_call: TRBJ1-5
v_call: TRBV9
cdr3_length: 12

cdr3_aa: AWSGLAGTANTGELF
j_call: TRBJ2-2
v_call: TRBV30
cdr3_length: 15

cdr3_aa: ASSGPGQGASDTQY
j_call: TRBJ2-3
v_call: TRBV5-1
cdr3_length: 14

cdr3_aa: ASSLRGQGAAETQY
j_call: TRBJ2-5
v_call: TRBV5-1
cdr3_length: 14

cdr3_aa: AIGTGNQPQH
j_call: TRBJ1-5
v_call: TRBV6-1
cdr3_length: 10

cdr3_aa: ASIPGGVSGELF
j_call: TRBJ2-2
v_call: TRBV28
cdr3_length: 12

cdr3_aa: ASSLAGRPDTQY
j_call: TRBJ2-3
v_call: TRBV5-5
cdr3_length: 12

cdr3_aa: ASSYSGQGPYNEQF
j_call: TRBJ2-1
v_call: TRBV6-6
cdr3_length: 14

cdr3_aa: ASSPPGSTDTQY
j_call: TRBJ2-3
v_call: TRBV18
cdr3_length: 12

cdr3_aa: ASTLGDRVAETQY
j_call: TRBJ2-5
v_call: TRBV7-2
cdr3_length: 13

cdr3_aa: ASSEALITTYEQY
j_call: -
v_call: TRBV2
cdr3_length: 13

cdr3_aa: AISRGGQETQY
j_call: TRBJ2-5
v_call: TRBV10-3
cdr3_length: 11

cdr3_aa: ASSLGLAGGAGELF
j_call: TRBJ2-2
v_call: TRBV2
cdr3_length: 14

cdr3_aa: ASRLGDRNNSPLH
j_call: TRBJ1-6
v_call: TRBV11-2
cdr3_length: 13

cdr3_aa: ASSELGQGYEKLF
j_call: TRBJ1-4
v_call: TRBV25-1
cdr3_length: 13

cdr3_aa: ASSLSPMNTEAF
j_call: TRBJ1-1
v_call: TRBV7-2
cdr3_length: 12

cdr3_aa: ASTKEQLHSNQPQH
j_call: TRBJ1-5
v_call: TRBV19
cdr3_length: 14